This T cell receptor beta chain was identified in a study of regulatory T cells in long-lasting Graves disease. Study context: Less than 3 months of antithyroid drugs had been taken by newly diagnosed Graves' patients.

Time point described: newly diagnosed GD, antithyroid drugs for less than 3 months. Generation of the TCR library employed RNA extracted from PBMCs. Building of the TCR beta libraries involved iRepertoire HTBI primers and Arm-PCR of CDR3 regions. Using its own MiXCR run on the multiplex PCR reads, TCRdb lists one record per CDR3 protein. In the table there are fewer than 550,000 distinct CDR3 sequences, less than 20% of which are singletons. CDR1 is MNHEY and CDR2 is SMNVEV in the germline V gene (reference sequence). V was pared by 6 bases and J by 4 bases, with 18 bases between. This CDR3 spans 15 amino acids. This sample was also put to use in a study of T cells in Graves' hyperthyroidism and ophthalmopathy. As that study records: The HTBI set primed first-round TCR CDR3 RT-PCR. The blood repertoire included most of the expanded thyroid clonotypes above 0.001.

V and J are TRBV27 and TRBJ1-2; TRBD1 is a possible D gene (5 bases). The material was peripheral blood mononuclear cells (PBMCs), obtained at new diagnosis, from a patient treated with antithyroid drugs. The TCR sequence derives from a woman aged 18-29 years with Graves disease. The CDR3 is CASRPLGAQFYGYTF. The CDR3 DNA is TGTGCCAGCAGACCACTTGGGGCTCAGTTCTATGGCTACACCTTC.